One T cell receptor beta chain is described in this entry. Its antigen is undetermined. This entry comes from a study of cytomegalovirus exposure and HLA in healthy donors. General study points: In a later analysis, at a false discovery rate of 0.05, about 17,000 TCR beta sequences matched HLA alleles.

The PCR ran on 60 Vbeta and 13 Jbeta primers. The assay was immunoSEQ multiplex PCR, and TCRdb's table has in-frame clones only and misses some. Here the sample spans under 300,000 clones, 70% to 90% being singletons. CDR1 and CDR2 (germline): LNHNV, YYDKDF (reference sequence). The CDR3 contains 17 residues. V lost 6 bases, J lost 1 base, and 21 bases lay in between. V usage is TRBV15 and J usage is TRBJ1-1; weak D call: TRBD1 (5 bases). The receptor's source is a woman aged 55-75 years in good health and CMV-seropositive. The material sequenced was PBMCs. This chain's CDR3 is CATRGGSWGGKNTEAFF. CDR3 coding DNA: TGTGCCACCAGGGGGGGGTCCTGGGGGGGAAAGAACACTGAAGCTTTCTTT.